This TCR beta chain was recorded in a study of cytomegalovirus exposure and HLA in healthy donors. Study-wide findings and caveats: Using a false discovery rate of 0.05, a later analysis showed that about 16,000 TCR beta sequences were associated with HLA alleles. Reports credit the classifier with highly specific, highly sensitive diagnosis of cytomegalovirus status.

Primers: 60 Vbeta forward and 13 Jbeta reverse. Measured with immunoSEQ multiplex PCR; TCRdb has only the in-frame clones, and not every one. The table shows 120,000 or so clones, with roughly 80% occurring only once. About this clone itself: Its antigen is unidentified. Germline and junction disagree at one end, which may indicate a read error. The same CDR3 arises from other DNA sequences in this sample as well.

Sequencing input: PBMCs. This clonotype originated in a man younger than 30 in good health and CMV-seropositive.

The CDR3, as DNA: TGTGCCATCAGCGAGTCGAGCTACAAAACGGAGGGTTTCTTT. Protein product: CAISESSYKTEGFF. The chain links TRBV10-3 to TRBJ1-1; D gene uncertain. Germline values: CDR1 ENHRY, CDR2 SYGVKD. This CDR3 is built from 14 residues.